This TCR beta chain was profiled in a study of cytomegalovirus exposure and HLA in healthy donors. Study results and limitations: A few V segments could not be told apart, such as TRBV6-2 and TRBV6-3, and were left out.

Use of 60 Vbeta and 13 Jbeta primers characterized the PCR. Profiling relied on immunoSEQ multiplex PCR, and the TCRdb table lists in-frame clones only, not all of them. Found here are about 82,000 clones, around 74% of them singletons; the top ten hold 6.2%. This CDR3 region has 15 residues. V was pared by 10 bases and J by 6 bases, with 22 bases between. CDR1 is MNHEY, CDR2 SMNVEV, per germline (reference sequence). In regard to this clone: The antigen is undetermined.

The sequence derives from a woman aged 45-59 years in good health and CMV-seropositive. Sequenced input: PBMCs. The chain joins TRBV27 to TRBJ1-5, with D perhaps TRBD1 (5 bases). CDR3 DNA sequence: TGTGCCACCAAAGCCGGGGGGTGGGTGGCTCAGCCCCAGCATTTT. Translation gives CATKAGGWVAQPQHF.